Shown below are 18 T cell receptor beta chains from a single sample sequenced in a study of beta chain features in type 1 diabetes. The isolated RNA, all of it, was reverse transcribed, so expressed TCRB transcripts were what got sequenced. The data were produced by immunoSEQ multiplex PCR, yet TCRdb's version contains in-frame clones alone and is incomplete. The sample contains hundreds of thousands of clones, over 12% of which appear only once. For these receptors, no antigen is known. Study-wide findings and caveats: A moderate, significant TCRB CDR3 shortening appeared in type 1 diabetes across four CD4+ subsets.

Sample: naive CD4+ T cells from blood. These receptors were collected from a man aged 18 to 29 with type 1 diabetes.

In its sample, this clone was seen a few times. This sequence joins TRBV4-2 and TRBJ2-2; D unresolved. Trimming took off 1 base at V and 6 bases at J, with 9 bases between the two ends. This CDR3 region has 14 residues. The germline CDR1 and CDR2 sequences are LGHNA and YNFKEQ. CDR3 nucleotide sequence: TGTGCCAGCAGCCAAGTGAAAGGCCCCGGGGAGCTGTTTTTT. This codes for CASSQVKGPGELFF.

This clone showed up just a few times. The V call is TRBV28, the J call TRBJ1-5; tentatively, D is TRBD1 (5 bases). CDR3 length equals 16 residues. In germline, CDR1 is MDHEN, CDR2 SYDVKM. V dropped 5 bases and J dropped 0 bases, with 14 bases sitting between them. As DNA, the CDR3 is TGTGCCAGCAGTGCGCTGACAGCTTATAGCAATCAGCCCCAGCATTTT. Protein sequence: CASSALTAYSNQPQHF.

This clone was picked up a small number of times. The V gene is TRBV7-2, the J gene TRBJ2-5; possible D gene TRBD2, 5 bases. CDR3 length: 12 amino acids. Trimming shortened V by 5 bases and J by 5 bases, and 9 bases separated the two germline ends. Germline V gene lookup returns CDR1 SGHTA and CDR2 FQGNSA. Here the CDR3 DNA reads TGTGCCAGCAGCCCGAGGGCTGAGACCCAGTACTTC. Its protein is CASSPRAETQYF. The full variable domain, with the rest looked up from reference TRBV7-2 and TRBJ2-5, is GAGVSQSPSNKVTEKGKDVELRCDPISGHTALYWYRQSLGQGLEFLIYFQGNSAPDKSGLPSDRFSAERTGGSVSTLTIQRTQQEDSAVYLCASSPRAETQYFGPGTRLLVL.

This clone was observed a few times. This CDR3 is also generated by other DNA sequences in the sample. The chain combines TRBV11-2 with TRBJ2-3; D unclear. Per germline, CDR1 SGHAT and CDR2 FQNNGV. V shed 1 base and J shed 6 bases, with 2 bases lying between them. This CDR3 is built from 11 residues. CDR3 DNA: TGTGCCAGCAGCTTAGTCGATACGCAGTATTTT. Its protein is CASSLVDTQYF.

This clone has more than one count but fewer than ten. The chain links TRBV7-9 to TRBJ1-1; D unclear. The CDR3 is 14 amino acids. V was trimmed by 1 base and J by 2 bases, leaving 8 bases between them. Germline CDR1 SEHNR, CDR2 FQNEAQ (reference sequence). The CDR3 sequence is CASSLVSSNTEAFF. CDR3 nucleotide sequence: TGTGCCAGCAGCTTAGTTTCCAGTAACACTGAAGCTTTCTTT.

The chain combines TRBV19 with TRBJ2-1; possibly TRBD1 or TRBD2 for D (5 bases each). Looked up from germline, CDR1 is LNHDA and CDR2 is SQIVND (reference sequence). There are 15 residues in the CDR3. Trimming left V 6 bases short and J 5 bases short, with 17 bases between. CDR3 sequence (DNA): TGTGCCAGTAGCCATGACACGGGGCTGCACAATGAGCAGTTCTTC. Translated: CASSHDTGLHNEQFF.

Only a few counts were recorded for this clone. This chain links TRBV9 with TRBJ2-1, with D unresolved. V lost 0 bases to trimming and J lost 8 bases, with 15 bases between them. The germline CDR1 and CDR2 sequences are SGDLS and YYNGEE. The length of the CDR3 is 15 residues. The CDR3 region has the DNA TGTGCCAGCAGCGTAGGCCCGTTTTTTCTGGATGAGCAGTTCTTC. It encodes CASSVGPFFLDEQFF.

The chain employs TRBV14 and TRBJ2-2; no clear D. The germline V gene has CDR1 SGHDN and CDR2 FVKESK. Trimming took off 1 base at V and 2 bases at J, with 20 bases between the two ends. The CDR3 sequence is 19 residues long. CDR3 in amino acids: CASSQVGYRSRRNTGELFF. The CDR3, as DNA: TGTGCCAGCAGCCAAGTGGGTTACCGATCACGGAGAAACACCGGGGAGCTGTTTTTT.

This clone was counted a few times. This rearrangement joins TRBV2 to TRBJ2-3; 7 nucleotides agree with TRBD2. V dropped 8 bases and J dropped 5; count of bases not matched to a gene: 13. Germline loops: CDR1 SNHLY, CDR2 FYNNEI. The CDR3 is made up of 15 amino acids. As DNA, the CDR3 is TGTGCCAGCTATCCAACTAGCGCGGGGTTAGATACGCAGTATTTT. Protein: CASYPTSAGLDTQYF.

The chain combines TRBV9 with TRBJ2-6, with a weak D call TRBD2 (5 bases). Germline V gene data show CDR1 as SGDLS and CDR2 as YYNGEE. This CDR3 has 17 residues. V lost 2 bases and J 0 bases, leaving 12 bases between the germline ends. The CDR3: CASSVQLGRSGANVLTF. The CDR3 nucleotides read TGTGCCAGCAGCGTTCAACTAGGTCGCTCTGGGGCCAACGTCCTGACTTTC.

The V call is TRBV7-2, the J call TRBJ1-5; 11 positions agree with TRBD1. The length of the CDR3 is 16 residues. V was pared by 5 bases and J by 5 bases, with 8 bases of the junction left unmatched. Germline CDR1 SGHTA, CDR2 FQGNSA. The CDR3 DNA reads as TGTGCCAGCAGCCCCTCTGGGACAGGGGGTTATCAGCCCCAGCATTTT. Its protein product is CASSPSGTGGYQPQHF.

The chain couples TRBV28 to TRBJ2-7; weak D call: TRBD1 (6 bases). V dropped 2 bases and J dropped 0 bases, with 11 bases sitting between them. This CDR3 spans 15 amino acids. The V gene's germline CDR1 is MDHEN and CDR2 SYDVKM. The CDR3 is CASSLAGEISYEQYF. The CDR3 DNA reads TGTGCCAGCAGTTTAGCAGGGGAGATCTCCTACGAGCAGTACTTC.

This clone was counted a few times. This chain connects TRBV19 to TRBJ1-1, with TRBD1 identical over 9 bases. J lost 1 base, V lost 8 bases, and 2 bases had no gene match. The CDR3 is 13 amino acids. The V gene's germline CDR1 is LNHDA and CDR2 SQIVND (reference sequence). The CDR3: CASYRGQNTEAFF. The CDR3 coding sequence is TGTGCCAGTTACAGGGGGCAGAACACTGAAGCTTTCTTT.

This clone appeared a few times. The V and J genes are TRBV5-1 and TRBJ2-3, with TRBD2 identical over 10 bases. V shed 4 bases and J 2 bases; nucleotides not matched to a gene: 7. Germline CDR1 reads SGHRS; CDR2 reads YFSETQ. CDR3 length: 16 residues. The CDR3 bases are TGCGCCAGCAGCGGAGGGACTAGCGTTTACACAGATACGCAGTATTTT. This codes for CASSGGTSVYTDTQYF.

This clone was seen a few times. The chain carries TRBV29-1 and TRBJ2-3; D possibly matches TRBD1 or TRBD2 (5 bases each). Germline V CDR1 and CDR2: SQVTM, ANQGSEA. Trimming stripped 4 bases from V and 3 bases from J, with 8 bases between. CDR3 size: 12 residues. The CDR3 DNA follows: TGCAGCGTTGCCAGGGAGACAGATACGCAGTATTTT. It is translated as CSVARETDTQYF.

Only a few counts were recorded for this clone. This chain joins TRBV18 and TRBJ2-1, with 7 bases identical to TRBD1. Germline V gene lookup returns CDR1 KGHSH and CDR2 LQKENI. Losses at the gene ends were 6 bases for V and 9 bases for J; bases not matched to a gene: 5. The CDR3 spans 12 residues. CDR3 loop: CASSGQNTEQFF. CDR3 nucleotides: TGTGCCAGCTCGGGACAGAACACTGAGCAGTTCTTC.

This clone has just a few counts. The same CDR3 arises from other DNA sequences in this sample as well. The rearrangement uses TRBV29-1 and TRBJ2-2; TRBD1 matches at 7 bases. Germline trimming cut 4 bases from V and 2 bases from J; bases unmatched to any gene: 1. CDR3 length: 13 residues. CDR1 and CDR2 from the germline V gene are SQVTM and ANQGSEA. Here the CDR3 reads CSVGQGNTGELFF. The CDR3 coding sequence is TGCAGCGTTGGACAGGGTAACACCGGGGAGCTGTTTTTT.

This clone appeared a few times. This chain connects TRBV30 to TRBJ1-2, with D perhaps matching TRBD1 (5 bases). The CDR3 runs 13 residues. Looked up from germline, CDR1 is GTSNPN and CDR2 is SVGIG (reference sequence). V dropped 4 bases and J dropped 4 bases, with 13 bases sitting between them. CDR3 residues: CAWKETALYGYTF. CDR3 nucleotides: TGTGCCTGGAAGGAGACAGCTCTCTATGGCTACACCTTC.